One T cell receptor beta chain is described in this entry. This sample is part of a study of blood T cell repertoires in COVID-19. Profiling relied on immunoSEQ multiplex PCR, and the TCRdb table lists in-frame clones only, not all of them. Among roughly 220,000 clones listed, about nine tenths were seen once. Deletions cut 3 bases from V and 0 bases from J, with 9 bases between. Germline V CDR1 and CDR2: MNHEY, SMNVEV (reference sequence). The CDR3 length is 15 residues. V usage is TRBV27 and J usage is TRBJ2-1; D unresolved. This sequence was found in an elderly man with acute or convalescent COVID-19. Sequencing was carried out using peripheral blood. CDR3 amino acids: CASSFRSRSYNEQFF. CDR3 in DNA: TGTGCCAGCAGTTTCAGGTCACGCTCCTACAATGAGCAGTTCTTC.